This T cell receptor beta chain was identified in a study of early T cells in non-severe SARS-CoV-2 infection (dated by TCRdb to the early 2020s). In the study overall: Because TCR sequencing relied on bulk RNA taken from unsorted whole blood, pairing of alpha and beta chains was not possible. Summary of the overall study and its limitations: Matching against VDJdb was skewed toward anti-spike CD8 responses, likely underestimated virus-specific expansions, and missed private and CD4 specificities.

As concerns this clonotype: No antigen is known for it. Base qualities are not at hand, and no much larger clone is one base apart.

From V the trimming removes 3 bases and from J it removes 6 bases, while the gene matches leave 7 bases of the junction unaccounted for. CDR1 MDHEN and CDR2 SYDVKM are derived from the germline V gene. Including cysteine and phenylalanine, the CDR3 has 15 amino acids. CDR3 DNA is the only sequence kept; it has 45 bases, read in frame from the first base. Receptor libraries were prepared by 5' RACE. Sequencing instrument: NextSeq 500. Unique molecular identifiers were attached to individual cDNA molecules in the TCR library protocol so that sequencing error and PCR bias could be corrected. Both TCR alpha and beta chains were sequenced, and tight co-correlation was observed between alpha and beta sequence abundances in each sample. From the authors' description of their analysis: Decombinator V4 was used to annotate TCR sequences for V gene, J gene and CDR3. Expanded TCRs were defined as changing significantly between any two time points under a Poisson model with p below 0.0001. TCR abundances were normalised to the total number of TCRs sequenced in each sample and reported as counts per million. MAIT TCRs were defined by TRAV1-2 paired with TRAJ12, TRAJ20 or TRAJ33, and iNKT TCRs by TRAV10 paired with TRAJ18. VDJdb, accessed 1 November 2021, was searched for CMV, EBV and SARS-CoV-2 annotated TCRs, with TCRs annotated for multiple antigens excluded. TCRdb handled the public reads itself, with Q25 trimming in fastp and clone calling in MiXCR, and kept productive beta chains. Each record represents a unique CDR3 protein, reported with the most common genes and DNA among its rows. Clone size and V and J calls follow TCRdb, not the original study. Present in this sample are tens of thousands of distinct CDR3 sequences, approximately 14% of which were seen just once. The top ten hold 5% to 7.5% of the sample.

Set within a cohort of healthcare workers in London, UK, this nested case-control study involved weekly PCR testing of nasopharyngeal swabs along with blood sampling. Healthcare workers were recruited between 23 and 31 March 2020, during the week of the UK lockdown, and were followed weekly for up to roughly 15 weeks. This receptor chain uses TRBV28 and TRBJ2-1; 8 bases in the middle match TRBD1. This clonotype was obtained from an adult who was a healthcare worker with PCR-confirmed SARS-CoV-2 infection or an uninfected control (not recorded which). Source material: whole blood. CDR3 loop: CASSFPDREGNEQFF. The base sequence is TGTGCCAGCAGTTTCCCGGACAGGGAAGGCAATGAGCAGTTCTTC.